The rows below give T cell receptor beta chains drawn from one sample of a study of blood T cells in healthy people across ages. From the 5' RACE reads, TCRdb called clonotypes with MiXCR, one entry per CDR3 protein. The sample carries hundreds of thousands of distinct CDR3 sequences, about 28% recorded once. Sequenced: blood. The receptors derive from a woman of 80 years or more in good health. CDR3s include the opening cysteine and the closing phenylalanine or tryptophan. D genes are given only for firm matches. Clone size is shown for a subset of rows, as once, few, many or a class of expanded clone.

>TRBD1|TRBJ2-7|.|TRBV20-1
CSASRTGTEQYF
TGCAGTGCTAGCCGGACAGGGACCGAGCAGTACTTC
>.|TRBJ2-7|.|TRBV5-6
CASSPEGQTQYF
TGTGCCAGCAGCCCGGAGGGTCAGACGCAGTACTTC
>.|TRBJ2-2|few|TRBV6-2/TRBV6-3
CASSYYLQANTGELFF
TGTGCCAGCAGTTACTATTTACAGGCGAACACCGGGGAGCTGTTTTTT
>TRBD2|TRBJ2-5|few|TRBV7-8
CASISQRGVQETQYF
TGTGCCAGCATCTCTCAACGGGGGGTACAAGAGACCCAGTACTTC
>TRBD2|TRBJ2-5|many|TRBV4-2
CLRLAGGPYQETQYF
TGTTTAAGACTAGCGGGGGGTCCGTACCAAGAGACCCAGTACTTC
>TRBD2|TRBJ2-1|many|TRBV3-1
CASSQDLGGGGNYNEQFF
TGTGCCAGCAGCCAAGATCTGGGCGGCGGGGGGAACTACAATGAGCAGTTCTTC
>.|TRBJ2-5|many|TRBV27
CASSGKETQYF
TGTGCCAGCAGTGGAAAAGAGACCCAGTACTTC
>.|TRBJ2-3|.|TRBV6-4
CASSDSDGYTQYF
TGTGCCAGCAGTGACTCGGACGGTTATACGCAGTATTTT
>.|TRBJ1-5|few|TRBV20-1
CSASPGQRQPQHF
TGCAGTGCTAGCCCCGGACAGCGGCAGCCCCAGCATTTT
>TRBD1|TRBJ1-5|many|TRBV28
CASTTPGQGHQPQHF
TGTGCCAGCACCACCCCTGGACAGGGGCACCAGCCCCAGCATTTT
>.|TRBJ2-5|many|TRBV12-3/TRBV12-4
CASRNNLASETQYF
TGTGCCAGCAGGAACAATCTAGCCTCAGAGACCCAGTACTTC
>.|TRBJ2-4|.|TRBV30
CAWSVGSAGTKNIQYF
TGTGCCTGGAGTGTGGGGTCCGCTGGGACCAAAAACATTCAGTACTTC
>TRBD2|TRBJ2-3|many|TRBV7-8
CASSLRRGGMSTDTQYF
TGTGCCAGCAGCTTACGGCGGGGGGGGATGAGCACAGATACGCAGTATTTT
>TRBD1|TRBJ2-7|few|TRBV3-1
CASVGDRFYEQYF
TGTGCCAGCGTCGGGGACAGGTTCTACGAGCAGTACTTC